A selection of T cell receptor beta chains follows, all from one sample in a study of identical twins. TCRdb called the 5' RACE reads again in MiXCR, with one record for every CDR3 protein. There are 540,000 or so distinct CDR3 sequences in the sample; 20% to 25% occur only once, and around 0.48% lies in the top ten. This sample also appeared in a second study, on yellow fever vaccine responses in identical twins.

Sequenced material: CD4+ T cells sorted from blood. Source of these receptors: a woman aged 18-29 years in good health. CDR3s leave out the opening cysteine and the closing phenylalanine or tryptophan. Some rows have no size entry. The others give once, few or many, or a class for an expanded clone.

CDR3 length: 13; clone size: NA; V gene: TRBV12-3/TRBV12-4; J gene: TRBJ2-5; CDR3 protein: ASSSRGQPQETQY
CDR3 length: 13; clone size: NA; V gene: TRBV7-2; J gene: TRBJ1-5; CDR3 protein: ASSLTRDRYQPQH
CDR3 length: 14; clone size: few; V gene: TRBV11-2; J gene: TRBJ2-1; CDR3 protein: ASPRRGGRPYNEQF
CDR3 length: 13; clone size: NA; V gene: TRBV20-1; J gene: TRBJ2-7; CDR3 protein: SARVKAGPPYEQY
CDR3 length: 13; clone size: many; V gene: TRBV12-3/TRBV12-4; J gene: TRBJ2-2; CDR3 protein: ASSFRTGNTGELF
CDR3 length: 10; clone size: few; V gene: TRBV28; J gene: TRBJ2-3; CDR3 protein: ASGVRTDTQY
CDR3 length: 16; clone size: NA; V gene: TRBV5-1; J gene: TRBJ2-2; CDR3 protein: ASSLRLAGGPNTGELF
CDR3 length: 11; clone size: NA; V gene: TRBV7-9; J gene: TRBJ1-2; CDR3 protein: ASSLESSYGYT
CDR3 length: 10; clone size: NA; V gene: TRBV20-1; J gene: TRBJ2-1; CDR3 protein: SARTSLDEQF
CDR3 length: 13; clone size: few; V gene: TRBV4-2; J gene: TRBJ1-1; CDR3 protein: ASSQVLEGRTEAF
CDR3 length: 13; clone size: once; V gene: TRBV2; J gene: TRBJ2-5; CDR3 protein: ASLWGAGGAETQY
CDR3 length: 13; clone size: few; V gene: TRBV4-1; J gene: TRBJ2-3; CDR3 protein: ASSRAGDVGVTQY
CDR3 length: 14; clone size: once; V gene: TRBV5-1; J gene: TRBJ2-3; CDR3 protein: ASSLARATGADTQY
CDR3 length: 15; clone size: few; V gene: TRBV7-8; J gene: TRBJ2-5; CDR3 protein: ASSLVDRVEGQETQY
CDR3 length: 12; clone size: NA; V gene: TRBV3-1; J gene: TRBJ1-1; CDR3 protein: ASSQKGGRTEAF
CDR3 length: 18; clone size: once; V gene: TRBV10-3; J gene: TRBJ2-1; CDR3 protein: AISESWVAGGEGSYNEQF
CDR3 length: 12; clone size: many; V gene: TRBV20-1; J gene: TRBJ2-7; CDR3 protein: SAKGTGNHYEQY
CDR3 length: 11; clone size: NA; V gene: TRBV3-1; J gene: TRBJ2-3; CDR3 protein: ASSPSKRNTQY
CDR3 length: 11; clone size: NA; V gene: TRBV6-5; J gene: TRBJ2-7; CDR3 protein: ASSYSRSNEQY
CDR3 length: 13; clone size: few; V gene: TRBV20-1; J gene: TRBJ2-2; CDR3 protein: SAITSGGVTGELF
CDR3 length: 14; clone size: NA; V gene: TRBV6-1; J gene: TRBJ1-4; CDR3 protein: ASSRGQGGSNEKLF
CDR3 length: 14; clone size: few; V gene: TRBV5-1; J gene: TRBJ2-7; CDR3 protein: ASSLALTENTYEQY
CDR3 length: 14; clone size: NA; V gene: TRBV20-1; J gene: TRBJ2-1; CDR3 protein: SARSRQEISYNEQF
CDR3 length: 12; clone size: once; V gene: TRBV28; J gene: TRBJ2-5; CDR3 protein: ASSALQGRVTQY
CDR3 length: 12; clone size: NA; V gene: TRBV12-3/TRBV12-4; J gene: TRBJ1-6; CDR3 protein: ASRSGGPNSPLH
CDR3 length: 14; clone size: NA; V gene: TRBV5-1; J gene: TRBJ1-1; CDR3 protein: ASSRSPQGVGTEAF
CDR3 length: 12; clone size: few; V gene: TRBV20-1; J gene: TRBJ2-2; CDR3 protein: SARSRGNTGELF
CDR3 length: 14; clone size: few; V gene: TRBV6-5; J gene: TRBJ2-7; CDR3 protein: ASSYSSAPPSYEQY
CDR3 length: 11; clone size: NA; V gene: TRBV24-1; J gene: TRBJ2-3; CDR3 protein: ATSDGGLDTQY
CDR3 length: 10; clone size: NA; V gene: TRBV7-8; J gene: TRBJ1-2; CDR3 protein: ASSPRGQSYT
CDR3 length: 12; clone size: few; V gene: TRBV2; J gene: TRBJ2-7; CDR3 protein: ASSEDRTSYEQY
CDR3 length: 15; clone size: few; V gene: TRBV6-5; J gene: TRBJ2-5; CDR3 protein: ASSYTPGTRKQETQY
CDR3 length: 14; clone size: NA; V gene: TRBV20-1; J gene: TRBJ1-5; CDR3 protein: SARSTGGSGNQPQH
CDR3 length: 14; clone size: NA; V gene: TRBV12-5; J gene: TRBJ1-1; CDR3 protein: ASGPVLGLGQNEAF
CDR3 length: 11; clone size: few; V gene: TRBV5-8; J gene: TRBJ2-7; CDR3 protein: ASSLGWAYEQY
CDR3 length: 13; clone size: NA; V gene: TRBV5-1; J gene: TRBJ2-1; CDR3 protein: ASSLATPRRNEQF
CDR3 length: 10; clone size: few; V gene: TRBV28; J gene: TRBJ2-7; CDR3 protein: ASNLQGYEQY
CDR3 length: 10; clone size: few; V gene: TRBV7-9; J gene: TRBJ1-2; CDR3 protein: ASSAGRSGYT
CDR3 length: 11; clone size: NA; V gene: TRBV20-1; J gene: TRBJ2-3; CDR3 protein: SAELPGTDTQY
CDR3 length: 12; clone size: few; V gene: TRBV5-1; J gene: TRBJ2-3; CDR3 protein: ASSLPGGRDTQY
CDR3 length: 13; clone size: NA; V gene: TRBV20-1; J gene: TRBJ2-7; CDR3 protein: SASDSGTGSYEQY
CDR3 length: 10; clone size: NA; V gene: TRBV9; J gene: TRBJ1-2; CDR3 protein: ASSVAVGGYA
CDR3 length: 14; clone size: NA; V gene: TRBV6-5; J gene: TRBJ1-6; CDR3 protein: ASSYGAPGSDSPLH
CDR3 length: 12; clone size: few; V gene: TRBV20-1; J gene: TRBJ2-2; CDR3 protein: SASGGAYTGELF
CDR3 length: 11; clone size: few; V gene: TRBV5-1; J gene: TRBJ2-3; CDR3 protein: ASSFVYADTQY
CDR3 length: 10; clone size: NA; V gene: TRBV10-3; J gene: TRBJ2-5; CDR3 protein: AIRDGKETQY
CDR3 length: 10; clone size: NA; V gene: TRBV19; J gene: TRBJ1-1; CDR3 protein: ASSMTVGGAF
CDR3 length: 11; clone size: few; V gene: TRBV12-5; J gene: TRBJ1-2; CDR3 protein: ASAHEGSYGYT
CDR3 length: 13; clone size: few; V gene: TRBV20-1; J gene: TRBJ2-3; CDR3 protein: SAETSGGYTDTQY
CDR3 length: 12; clone size: NA; V gene: TRBV29-1; J gene: TRBJ2-1; CDR3 protein: SVDAGVTYNEQF
CDR3 length: 13; clone size: NA; V gene: TRBV10-3; J gene: TRBJ2-3; CDR3 protein: AITEGVSSTDTQY
CDR3 length: 9; clone size: NA; V gene: TRBV3-1; J gene: TRBJ1-2; CDR3 protein: ASSPGQDLT
CDR3 length: 12; clone size: many; V gene: TRBV5-6; J gene: TRBJ2-2; CDR3 protein: ASSLRTWTGELF